This T cell receptor (beta chain) was obtained from a study of graft-versus-host responses after intestinal transplantation. Using immunoSEQ multiplex PCR, the repertoire was profiled, and TCRdb retains in-frame clones only, with some absent. The sample shows roughly 100,000 clones, less than 90% of them seen only once. Study-wide points: High graft-versus-host to host-versus-graft clonal ratios were seen in allografts of patients with graft-donor T cell macrochimerism.

The CDR3 covers 15 residues. V was pared by 5 bases and J by 2 bases, with 3 bases of the junction left unmatched. Germline lookup yields CDR1 SNHLY and CDR2 FYNNEI. With regard to this clone: Its antigen is not known.

This clonotype was obtained from a human donor who received an intestinal transplant. The chain has TRBV2 and TRBJ2-6; 7 bases agree with TRBD2. The specimen comprised unstimulated CD4+ T cells sorted from spleen or lymph node cells, sampled before intestinal transplant. The CDR3 loop reads CASSPGRAGANVLTF. CDR3 DNA: TGTGCCAGCAGTCCAGGGAGGGCTGGGGCCAACGTCCTGACTTTC.